What follows are 10 T cell receptor beta chains derived from one specimen sequenced in a study of T cells after posttransplantation cyclophosphamide. Here immunoSEQ multiplex PCR was the method, and the copy in TCRdb shows in-frame clones only, minus some. The sample contains about 36,000 clones, none occurring once; approximately 1.1% lies in the top ten. Sequencing input: PBMCs. Source of these receptors: a girl aged 10 to 17 in good health, CMV-negative, and a related stem cell transplant donor.

This clone was found a few times. The chain is built from TRBV30 and TRBJ1-1, with D possibly TRBD1 on 5 matching bases. The germline CDR1 and CDR2 sequences are GTSNPN and SVGIG (reference sequence). V was shortened by 5 bases and J by 8 bases, with 9 bases between the two germline ends. The CDR3 length is 10 residues. The CDR3: CAWAGQEAFF. In DNA, the CDR3 is TGTGCCTGGGCCGGACAAGAAGCTTTCTTT.

The CDR3 coding sequence is TGTGCCTGGAGGGGAGATCTCCGACAGGACTATAATTCACCCCTCCACTTT. Translation: CAWRGDLRQDYNSPLHF. The gene calls are TRBV30 and TRBJ1-6; TRBD1 might be the D (6 bases). Germline V gene lookup returns CDR1 GTSNPN and CDR2 SVGIG (reference sequence). The CDR3 has 17 residues. Trimming took 3 bases from V and 3 from J, leaving 18 bases between them.

This clone was counted ten times or more. The chain links TRBV7-3 to TRBJ2-3; 9 nucleotides line up with TRBD2. The J segment lost 2 bases and the V segment lost 1 base, leaving 7 bases of the junction unmatched. This CDR3 has 17 residues. Germline-derived CDR1 and CDR2 are SGHTA and FQGTGA. CDR3 region: CASSLMGSGSVTDTQYF. CDR3 bases: TGTGCCAGCAGCTTAATGGGTAGCGGGAGTGTCACAGATACGCAGTATTTT. The full variable domain, its missing parts supplied by reference TRBV7-3 and TRBJ2-3, is GAGVSQTPSNKVTEKGKYVELRCDPISGHTALYWYRQSLGQGPEFLIYFQGTGAADDSGLPNDRFFAVRPEGSVSTLKIQRTERGDSAVYLCASSLMGSGSVTDTQYFGPGTRLTVL.

The chain has TRBV6-4 and TRBJ2-7; D gene uncertain. This CDR3 is built from 14 residues. Per germline, CDR1 MRHNA and CDR2 SNTAGT. Trimming removed 3 bases at V and 1 base at J, with 10 bases between. The CDR3 bases are TGTGCCAGCAGTGAGAACAGTGCTTCCTACGAGCAGTACTTC. Protein product: CASSENSASYEQYF.

The rearrangement joins TRBV4-2 to TRBJ2-1; TRBD1 matches at 7 bases. The CDR3 is made up of 18 amino acids. The germline V gene encodes CDR1 LGHNA and CDR2 YNFKEQ. V was clipped by 6 bases and J by 2 bases; unmatched bases: 16. CDR3 sequence reads: CASRPYITDRVAYNEQFF. Written as DNA, the CDR3 is TGTGCCAGCAGACCTTACATTACCGACAGGGTAGCCTACAATGAGCAGTTCTTC.

The chain employs TRBV11-2 and TRBJ2-5; the match to TRBD1 covers 12 bases. Germline trimming cut 1 base from V and 7 bases from J; bases unmatched to any gene: 10. CDR1 and CDR2 (germline): SGHAT, FQNNGV. This CDR3 spans 17 amino acids. The CDR3 DNA is TGTGCCAGCAGCTTAGGACTGGGACAGGGGGCGGGTGCGACCCAGTACTTC. Translating gives CASSLGLGQGAGATQYF.

The genes are TRBV25-1 and TRBJ1-5, with 11 bases aligning to TRBD1. CDR3 size: 16 residues. J was trimmed by 4 bases and V by 4 bases; bases with no gene match: 6. Looked up from germline, CDR1 is MGHDK and CDR2 is SYGVNS. Here the CDR3 DNA reads TGTGCCAGCAGTGCCTCCGGGACAGGGGGTAATCAGCCCCAGCATTTT. Protein: CASSASGTGGNQPQHF.

This clone was found many times. This sequence joins TRBV6-4 and TRBJ2-6, with a weak D call TRBD1 (6 bases). V was cut by 5 bases and J by 0 bases, with 8 bases left in between. Germline V gene sequence: CDR1 MRHNA, CDR2 SNTAGT. This CDR3 comprises 15 residues. The CDR3 sequence: CASSLDSSGANVLTF. CDR3 sequence (DNA): TGTGCCAGCAGTCTGGACAGCTCTGGGGCCAACGTCCTGACTTTC.

CDR3 protein: CASRGQGNSPLHF. In DNA form, the CDR3 reads TGTGCCAGCAGGGGGCAGGGGAACTCACCCCTCCACTTT. This chain connects TRBV2 to TRBJ1-6; weak D call: TRBD1 (6 bases). V was clipped by 6 bases and J by 10 bases, with 13 bases between them. This CDR3 has 13 residues. CDR1 SNHLY and CDR2 FYNNEI come from the germline V gene.

There are many counts of this clone. This chain connects TRBV6-1 to TRBJ2-7, with D possibly TRBD1 on 6 matching bases. Germline CDR1 MNHNS, CDR2 SASEGT. CDR3 length: 14 residues. V gave up 2 bases and J gave up 2 bases, with 10 bases separating them. CDR3 protein: CASSEYYRAYEQYF. The CDR3 DNA reads TGTGCCAGCAGTGAATACTACAGGGCCTACGAGCAGTACTTC.